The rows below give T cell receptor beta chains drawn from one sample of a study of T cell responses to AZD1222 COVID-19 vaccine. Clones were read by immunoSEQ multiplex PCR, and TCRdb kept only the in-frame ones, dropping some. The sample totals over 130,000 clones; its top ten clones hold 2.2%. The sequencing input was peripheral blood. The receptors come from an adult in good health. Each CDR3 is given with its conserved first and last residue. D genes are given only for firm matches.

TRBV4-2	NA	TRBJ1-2	TGTGCCAGCAGCCAAGATTTCGGTGGCTACACCTTC	CASSQDFGGYTF
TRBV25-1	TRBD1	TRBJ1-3	TGTGCCAGCAGCCAGGACAGGGTCTCGGGAAACACCATATATTTT	CASSQDRVSGNTIYF
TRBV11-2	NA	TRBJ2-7	TGTGCCAGCAGCTCACTCACGGGATCTATCTACGAGCAGTACTTC	CASSSLTGSIYEQYF
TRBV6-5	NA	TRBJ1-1	TGTGCCAGCAGTAACGGACTGAACACTGAAGCTTTCTTT	CASSNGLNTEAFF
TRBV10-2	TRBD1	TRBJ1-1	TGCGCCAGTAAGACAGGGCGCGGTACTGAAGCTTTCTTT	CASKTGRGTEAFF
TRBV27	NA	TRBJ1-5	TGTGCCAGCAGCACCCCCGGACAGCCCCAGCATTTT	CASSTPGQPQHF
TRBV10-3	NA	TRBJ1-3	TGTGCCATCAGTGGGAGAGGGGACTACTCTGGAAACACCATATATTTT	CAISGRGDYSGNTIYF
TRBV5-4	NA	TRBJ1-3	TGTGCCAGCAGCTTGGGAGGCCCCATCTCTGGAAACACCATATATTTT	CASSLGGPISGNTIYF
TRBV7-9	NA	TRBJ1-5	TGTGCCAGCAGCCGTGATATAGGCGATCAGCCCCAGCATTTT	CASSRDIGDQPQHF
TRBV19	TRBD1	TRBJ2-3	TGTGCCAGTAGGAACCAGGACAGGGCGAGACGCACAGATACGCAGTATTTT	CASRNQDRARRTDTQYF
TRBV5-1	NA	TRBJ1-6	TGCGCCAGCAGTCGCGACAGGAGGAATTCACCCCTCCACTTT	CASSRDRRNSPLHF
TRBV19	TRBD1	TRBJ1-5	TGTGCCAGTAGTATAGATCAGGGGGTCAATCAGCCCCAGCATTTT	CASSIDQGVNQPQHF
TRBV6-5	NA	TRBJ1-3	TGTGCCAGCAGATCCGGTCCTTCGAGGATATATTTT	CASRSGPSRIYF
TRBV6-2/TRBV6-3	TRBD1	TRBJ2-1	TGTGCCAGCAGTACGACGGGACAGGGTCTCAAGTCCAATGAGCAGTTCTTC	CASSTTGQGLKSNEQFF
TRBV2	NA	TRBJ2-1	TGTGCCAGCAGTGCCAAGGGGAGCTCCTACAATGAGCAGTTCTTC	CASSAKGSSYNEQFF
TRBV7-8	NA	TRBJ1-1	TGTGCCAGCAGCGATAGAGACACTGAAGCTTTCTTT	CASSDRDTEAFF
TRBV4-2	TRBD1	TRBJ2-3	TGTGCCAGCACCCCGACAGGGATTTTCACAGATACGCAGTATTTT	CASTPTGIFTDTQYF
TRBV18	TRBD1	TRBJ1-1	TGTGCCAGCTCATTACCAGGGGGCGCGGGATGGATCCCTGAAGCTTTCTTT	CASSLPGGAGWIPEAFF
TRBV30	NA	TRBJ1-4	TGTGCCTGGAGTGGACTGGACAGAACTAATGAAAAACTGTTTTTT	CAWSGLDRTNEKLFF
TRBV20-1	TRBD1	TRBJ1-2	TGCAGTGCTAGTCAGGGGGCAGGGGATGGCTACACCTTC	CSASQGAGDGYTF
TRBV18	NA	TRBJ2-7	TGTGCCAGCTCAGCCCGGGGTGCAGACTACGAGCAGTACTTC	CASSARGADYEQYF
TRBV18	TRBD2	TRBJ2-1	TGTGCCAGCTCACCCCAGACTAGCGGGGGAAATGAGCAGTTCTTC	CASSPQTSGGNEQFF
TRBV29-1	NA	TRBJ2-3	TGCAGCCCCACCATGGTAGTGGGGAAGGGTACGCAGTATTTT	CSPTMVVGKGTQYF
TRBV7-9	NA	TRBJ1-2	TGTGCCAGCAGCTTAAGCAGGGAAGGCTACACCTTC	CASSLSREGYTF
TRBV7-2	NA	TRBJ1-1	TGTGCCACTGGGGTCTTATTGAACACTGAAGCTTTCTTT	CATGVLLNTEAFF
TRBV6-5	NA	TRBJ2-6	TGTGCCAGCAGCGCCGGAATCTCTGGGGCCAACGTCCTGACTTTC	CASSAGISGANVLTF
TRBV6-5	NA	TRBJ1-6	TGTGCCAGCAGTTACAGCGGCTTAGGCGTTGGTTCACCCCTCCACTTT	CASSYSGLGVGSPLHF